One and the same sample provided the 26 T cell receptor beta chains below, sequenced in a study of blood T cell repertoires in COVID-19. Data came from immunoSEQ multiplex PCR; TCRdb stores just in-frame clones and leaves some out. Of around 150,000 clones detected, roughly 80% appear once; the ten largest clones hold 7% to 9%. The sample comprised peripheral blood. Receptors were obtained from a man aged 50 to 60 with active or convalescent COVID-19.

This clone has only one observation. This chain links TRBV2 with TRBJ2-7; D call uncertain. The CDR3 length is 14 residues. CDR1 SNHLY and CDR2 FYNNEI come from the germline V gene. Trimming cost V 4 bases and J 7 bases, with 17 bases left between them. CDR3 amino acids: CASSAGGRVREQYF. DNA of the CDR3: TGTGCCAGCAGTGCTGGCGGTCGCGTGAGAGAGCAGTACTTC.

The chain has TRBV6-5 and TRBJ2-1; 7 nucleotides agree with TRBD2. The germline CDR1 and CDR2 sequences are MNHEY and SVGAGI. J gave up 3 bases and V 2 bases, and 7 bases lay outside the gene matches. CDR3 length: 16 residues. The CDR3 DNA sequence: TGTGCCAGCAGTTACGGGCGGGAGCGCCTCTACAATGAGCAGTTCTTC. Translating gives CASSYGRERLYNEQFF.

V gene TRBV27 combines with J gene TRBJ2-2, with a possible D match to TRBD2 (6 bases). Trimming stripped 6 bases from V and 3 bases from J, with 17 bases between. Germline lookup yields CDR1 MNHEY and CDR2 SMNVEV (reference sequence). CDR3 length: 16 amino acids. Written as DNA, the CDR3 is TGTGCCAGCAGCCAAGCCAAGACGGGGGACACCGGGGAGCTGTTTTTT. This encodes CASSQAKTGDTGELFF.

The rearrangement links TRBV28 to TRBJ1-1; 9 bases are a match to TRBD1. V lost 6 bases, J lost 1 base, and 6 bases stayed unmatched. Germline V gene lookup returns CDR1 MDHEN and CDR2 SYDVKM. The CDR3 spans 15 residues. The CDR3 bases are TGTGCCAGCAGACAGGGGGCAGCGAGGAACACTGAAGCTTTCTTT. Translation: CASRQGAARNTEAFF.

The V call is TRBV28, the J call TRBJ2-1; 7 bases are shared with TRBD2. The CDR3 contains 15 residues. The germline CDR1 and CDR2 sequences are MDHEN and SYDVKM. Trimming cost V 7 bases and J 4 bases; bases outside gene matches: 10. CDR3 residues: CASTPGERGYNEQFF. Here the CDR3 DNA reads TGTGCCAGCACCCCGGGGGAGCGGGGATACAATGAGCAGTTCTTC.

The rearrangement links TRBV6-1 to TRBJ2-7; 11 nucleotides line up with TRBD2. Germline V CDR1 and CDR2: MNHNS, SASEGT. The CDR3 covers 15 residues. V was clipped by 2 bases and J by 3 bases; unmatched bases: 3. In DNA, the CDR3 is TGTGCCAGCAGTGAATCGCTAGCGGGAGGCTACGAGCAGTACTTC. It yields the protein CASSESLAGGYEQYF.

The chain is built from TRBV27 and TRBJ1-2; no clear D gene. V lost 5 bases and J 2 bases, leaving 9 bases between the germline ends. Looked up from germline, CDR1 is MNHEY and CDR2 is SMNVEV (reference sequence). This CDR3 is 13 amino acids long. Here the CDR3 reads CASSPGENYGYTF. CDR3 coding DNA: TGTGCCAGCAGTCCCGGGGAGAACTATGGCTACACCTTC.

In this sample, this clone turned up once. The chain couples TRBV7-8 to TRBJ2-7; TRBD2 aligns across 13 bases. Germline loops: CDR1 SGHVS, CDR2 FQNEAQ. This CDR3 region has 15 residues. The V and J ends lost 5 bases and 4 bases, in that order; junction bases with no gene match: 5. As DNA, the CDR3 is TGTGCCAGCAGCCCCACTAGCGGGAGGGGATACGAGCAGTACTTC. Translation: CASSPTSGRGYEQYF.

This chain joins TRBV6-5 and TRBJ2-7; 7 bases are a match to TRBD1. The CDR3 covers 14 residues. Trimming removed 8 bases from V and 0 bases from J; junction bases left unmatched: 7. Germline V CDR1 and CDR2: MNHEY, SVGAGI. Written as DNA, the CDR3 is TGTGCCAGCTTGGGACAGTTAAGCTCCTACGAGCAGTACTTC. As protein: CASLGQLSSYEQYF.

J is TRBJ1-3 and V is TRBV27; TRBD1 aligns across 8 bases. Losses at the gene ends were 5 bases for V and 2 bases for J; bases not matched to a gene: 5. The CDR3 is 15 amino acids. Germline V CDR1 and CDR2: MNHEY, SMNVEV (reference sequence). CDR3 DNA sequence: TGTGCCAGCAGTAAGTTACAGGGGGCTGGAAACACCATATATTTT. Translated, it gives CASSKLQGAGNTIYF.

There are a few counts of this clone. The genes are TRBV28 and TRBJ1-1; 9 nucleotides align to TRBD1. CDR3 length equals 15 residues. CDR1 is MDHEN, CDR2 SYDVKM, per germline. The V gene end was trimmed by 6 bases and the J gene end by 5 bases; junction bases not matched to a gene: 10. The CDR3 is CASSLDRGARTEAFF. The CDR3 nucleotides read TGTGCCAGCAGCCTAGACAGGGGGGCCAGGACTGAAGCTTTCTTT. Based on the CDR3 plus reference TRBV28 and TRBJ1-1, the full variable domain is DVKVTQSSRYLVKRTGEKVFLECVQDMDHENMFWYRQDPGLGLRLIYFSYDVKMKEKGDIPEGYSVSREKKERFSLILESASTNQTSMYLCASSLDRGARTEAFFGQGTRLTVV.

The genes are TRBV13 and TRBJ2-7; 7 bases match TRBD2. V dropped 5 bases and J dropped 2; count of bases not matched to a gene: 6. This CDR3 is 14 amino acids long. Germline-derived CDR1 and CDR2 are PRHDT and FYEKMQ (reference sequence). CDR3 sequence: CASSLRGRAYEQYF. The CDR3 DNA is TGTGCCAGCAGCCTACGAGGGAGGGCCTACGAGCAGTACTTC.

The chain joins TRBV7-9 to TRBJ1-3; D remains ambiguous. The CDR3 spans 11 residues. From germline, CDR1 is SEHNR and CDR2 FQNEAQ (reference sequence). Deletions cut 10 bases from V and 0 bases from J, with 4 bases between. Here the CDR3 reads CAIHSGNTIYF. CDR3 coding DNA: TGTGCCATCCACTCTGGAAACACCATATATTTT. Based on the CDR3 plus reference TRBV7-9 and TRBJ1-3, the full variable domain is DTGVSQNPRHKITKRGQNVTFRCDPISEHNRLYWYRQTLGQGPEFLTYFQNEAQLEKSRLLSDRFSAERPKGSFSTLEIQRTEQGDSAMYLCAIHSGNTIYFGEGSWLTVV.

The genes are TRBV28 and TRBJ2-7, with 8 bases lining up with TRBD1. Trimming took 2 bases from V and 4 from J; bases not matched to a gene: 7. Looked up from germline, CDR1 is MDHEN and CDR2 is SYDVKM. There are 15 residues in the CDR3. The CDR3 nucleotides read TGTGCCAGCAGTTTAACTACAGGGGGTTGGTACGAGCAGTACTTC. Amino acid sequence: CASSLTTGGWYEQYF.

This chain connects TRBV28 to TRBJ1-2, with 9 positions matching TRBD1. The V gene end was trimmed by 6 bases and the J gene end by 4 bases; junction bases not matched to a gene: 0. CDR3 length: 12 amino acids. Germline CDR1 reads MDHEN; CDR2 reads SYDVKM. In nucleotides, the CDR3 is TGTGCCAGCAGGACAGGGGGCTATGGCTACACCTTC. Translated: CASRTGGYGYTF.

This clone was recorded once. V usage is TRBV24-1 and J usage is TRBJ2-5; D uncertain. V shed 6 bases and J shed 5 bases, with 9 bases lying between them. This CDR3 is built from 12 residues. CDR1 KGHDR and CDR2 SFDVKD come from the germline V gene. The CDR3 protein is CATSTTSETQYF. CDR3 DNA sequence: TGTGCCACCAGTACTACTTCCGAGACCCAGTACTTC.

The rearrangement links TRBV11-2 to TRBJ2-3, with 11 bases matching TRBD2. The germline gives CDR1 SGHAT, CDR2 FQNNGV. The CDR3 length is 17 residues. The V segment lost 2 bases and the J segment 5 bases; nucleotides outside the gene matches: 9. CDR3 in DNA: TGTGCCAGCAGCTTAATACCGGGACTAGCGGTCGGAGATACGCAGTATTTT. It is translated as CASSLIPGLAVGDTQYF.

CDR3 nucleotides: TGCGCCAGCAGCTTGGTGGGATCGACAGGGGACCCCCAAGAGACCCAGTACTTC. It codes for CASSLVGSTGDPQETQYF. The chain uses TRBV5-1 and TRBJ2-5; TRBD1 matches 8 bases. The ends lost 0 bases at V and 1 base at J; junction bases unmatched: 11. CDR1 is SGHRS and CDR2 is YFSETQ in the germline V gene. There are 18 residues in the CDR3.

This clone came up once. The rearrangement joins TRBV3-1 (or the pseudogene TRBV3-2) to TRBJ2-5; 15 nucleotides line up with TRBD2. The CDR3 is 15 residues long. Germline V gives CDR1 LGHDT, CDR2 YNNKEL (reference sequence). Unmatched junction bases numbered 5, after V lost 7 bases and J lost 5 bases. The CDR3 region is CASTRTSGRAETQYF. CDR3 coding DNA: TGTGCCAGCACCAGGACTAGCGGGAGGGCGGAGACCCAGTACTTC.

This clone came up a few times. J is TRBJ2-5 and V is TRBV24-1, with 9 bases identical to TRBD1. V dropped 4 bases and J dropped 5; count of bases not matched to a gene: 7. Per germline, CDR1 KGHDR and CDR2 SFDVKD. CDR3 length: 15 residues. The CDR3 nucleotides are TGTGCCACCAGTGACCGGACAGGGGTCGTCGAGACCCAGTACTTC. This translates into CATSDRTGVVETQYF.

V is TRBV28 and J is TRBJ1-2; 10 bases line up with TRBD1. The germline V gene has CDR1 MDHEN and CDR2 SYDVKM. This CDR3 has 16 amino acids. Germline trimming cut 6 bases from V and 0 bases from J; bases unmatched to any gene: 7. The CDR3 bases are TGTGCCAGCAGGGGGACAGGGGCGCTTCCTAACTATGGCTACACCTTC. Encoded protein: CASRGTGALPNYGYTF.

This clone was seen a single time. The rearrangement joins TRBV11-2 to TRBJ2-3, with 9 bases fitting TRBD2. Germline assignment: CDR1 SGHAT and CDR2 FQNNGV. J gave up 4 bases and V 5 bases, and 13 bases lay outside the gene matches. The CDR3 sequence is 17 residues long. CDR3 residues: CASSPFSWTSVPDTQYF. CDR3 coding DNA: TGTGCCAGCAGCCCTTTTTCCTGGACTAGCGTCCCAGATACGCAGTATTTT.

J is TRBJ2-2 and V is TRBV27; tentatively, D is TRBD2 (6 bases). In germline, CDR1 is MNHEY, CDR2 SMNVEV (reference sequence). Trimming left V 4 bases short and J 7 bases short, with 10 bases between. The CDR3 consists of 13 residues. In nucleotides, the CDR3 is TGTGCCAGCAGTTCCTACGGGGGCGGGGAGCTGTTTTTT. Residues: CASSSYGGGELFF.

V usage is TRBV18 and J usage is TRBJ2-2; 12 nucleotides align to TRBD2. Germline V gene lookup returns CDR1 KGHSH and CDR2 LQKENI. The CDR3 runs 15 residues. The V and J ends lost 2 bases and 5 bases, in that order; junction bases with no gene match: 0. CDR3 protein: CASSPTSGRTGELFF. The CDR3 DNA reads as TGTGCCAGCTCACCAACTAGCGGGAGGACCGGGGAGCTGTTTTTT.

Worth noting for this clone: This clone may be a read error of a much larger clone one base away. This chain connects TRBV29-1 to TRBJ2-2; D not resolved. The CDR3 sequence is 12 residues long. Germline CDR1 reads SQVTM; CDR2 reads ANQGSEA. With 3 bases removed from V and 3 bases from J, the gap between germline ends came to 5 bases. The CDR3 loop is CSVDVDTGELFF. The CDR3 DNA reads as TGCAGCGTTGATGTCGACACCGGGGAGCTGTTTTTT.

The chain carries TRBV3-1 (or the pseudogene TRBV3-2) and TRBJ1-1; D is unresolved. The V and J ends lost 5 bases and 1 base respectively, with 11 bases between them. The CDR3 contains 14 residues. Germline CDR1 is LGHDT and CDR2 is YNNKEL (reference sequence). The CDR3 spells CASSTRGWNTEAFF. The DNA of the CDR3 is TGTGCCAGCAGCACCCGCGGGTGGAACACTGAAGCTTTCTTT.